This TCR beta chain was identified in a study of shared clonotypes between healthy human individuals. Data came from immunoSEQ multiplex PCR; TCRdb stores just in-frame clones and leaves some out. The sample records 1.5 million to 1.9 million clones, 95% to 99% being singletons. With 4 bases removed from V and 3 bases from J, the gap between germline ends came to 13 bases. Germline V lookup: CDR1 MGHDK, CDR2 SYGVNS. The CDR3 sequence is 14 residues long. The receptor was derived from a man aged 25-40 years in good health. The chain recombines TRBV25-1 with TRBJ2-7, with D perhaps matching TRBD2 (5 bases). Sequences were obtained from naive CD4+ T cells sorted from blood. Indicated subset: CD45RA+ positively selected. The CDR3 nucleotides read TGTGCCAGCAGTGCCGGAGGAACCTACTACGAGCAGTACTTC. Translation gives CASSAGGTYYEQYF.